A single sample is the source of the 29 T cell receptor beta chains below, sequenced in a study of post-analysis software for immune sequencing data. General observations from the study: Comparison of patients with controls showed a handful of TRBV segments more frequent in patients, TRBV5-6, TRBV5-1 and TRBV20-1 among them.

Their target antigens are unknown. Incorporated into the TCR beta cDNA libraries were unique molecular identifiers, which served to reduce PCR and sequencing biases. TCRdb reprocessed the PCR reads with MiXCR, giving one entry per CDR3 protein. This table holds 650,000 to 900,000 distinct CDR3 sequences, under 60% found once. Input material: blood. The receptors here all came from a girl aged 10 to 17 with multiple sclerosis.

This clonotype was detected a few times. J is TRBJ2-1 and V is TRBV15; unclear D gene. CDR1 is LNHNV, CDR2 YYDKDF, per germline (reference sequence). The V end lost 3 bases, the J end lost 13 bases, and 16 bases lay between the germline ends. The CDR3 loop spans 13 amino acids. CDR3 nucleotide sequence: TGTGCCACCAGCAGCACAATCCCCGGCAACCAGTTCTTC. Translating gives CATSSTIPGNQFF.

The rearrangement uses TRBV3-1 and TRBJ2-3, with 10 nucleotides matching TRBD2. The CDR3 contains 17 residues. From germline, CDR1 is LGHDT and CDR2 YNNKEL (reference sequence). With V trimmed by 4 bases and J by 3 bases, 10 bases remained unmatched. The CDR3 sequence: CASSPRSGRAATDTQYF. The CDR3 coding sequence is TGTGCCAGCAGCCCGAGGAGCGGGAGGGCCGCAACAGATACGCAGTATTTT.

This clonotype occurred a few times. The chain couples TRBV6-5 to TRBJ1-2; 8 positions agree with TRBD1. The CDR3 runs 21 residues. V dropped 0 bases and J dropped 4; count of bases not matched to a gene: 22. Per the germline V gene, CDR1 is MNHEY and CDR2 is SVGAGI. The CDR3 sequence is CASSYSLLRTGITPGGYGYTF. The CDR3 region has the DNA TGTGCCAGCAGTTACTCACTACTGAGGACAGGGATTACCCCGGGGGGCTATGGCTACACCTTC.

This clonotype was observed a few times. The chain has TRBV6-2 or TRBV6-3 and TRBJ2-1, with D maybe TRBD2 (8 bases). Trimming took off 7 bases at V and 9 bases at J, with 22 bases between the two ends. The CDR3 contains 15 residues. Germline-derived CDR1 and CDR2 are MNHEY and SVGEGT. Here the CDR3 reads CASTRGGLGFGEQFF. In DNA form, the CDR3 reads TGTGCCAGCACCAGGGGGGGACTAGGATTTGGTGAGCAGTTCTTC.

This clonotype was observed a few times. This chain joins TRBV7-9 and TRBJ2-1; 9 nucleotides align to TRBD2. CDR3 length: 13 amino acids. Germline V gene data show CDR1 as SEHNR and CDR2 as FQNEAQ (reference sequence). V was clipped by 3 bases and J by 13 bases; unmatched bases: 7. Written as DNA, the CDR3 is TGTGCCAGCAGCTTGGCTAGCGGGAATGGACAGTTCTTC. Residues: CASSLASGNGQFF.

This clonotype has at least ten counts. Germline is not matched at one junction end, which may reflect a read error. The rearrangement uses TRBV4-3 and TRBJ2-1; 9 bases line up with TRBD1. This CDR3 has 14 residues. CDR1 LGHNA and CDR2 YSLEER come from the germline V gene. In DNA form, the CDR3 reads TGTGCCAGCTCACCGGGACAGGGCTACAATGAGCAGTTCTTC. It codes for CASSPGQGYNEQFF.

The genes are TRBV7-2 and TRBJ2-3; D unclear. Germline V lookup: CDR1 SGHTA, CDR2 FQGNSA. The CDR3 has 17 residues. Trimming pared 5 bases from V and 4 bases from J, leaving 22 bases between. The CDR3 loop reads CASSNNFTPSLSDTQYF. The DNA of the CDR3 is TGTGCCAGCAGCAACAACTTTACCCCTTCTCTATCAGATACGCAGTATTTT.

The CDR3 bases are TGTGCCAGCAGCACGGGACAGCCCCAAAATGAGCAGTTCTTC. It codes for CASSTGQPQNEQFF. This rearrangement joins TRBV7-2 to TRBJ2-1; 7 nucleotides line up with TRBD1. The trim removed 5 bases at V and 7 bases at J, leaving 8 bases unmatched. Germline V gives CDR1 SGHTA, CDR2 FQGNSA. This CDR3 contains 14 residues.

The CDR3 reads CASSLHNSGANVLTF. For the CDR3, the DNA is TGTGCCAGCAGTTTACACAACTCTGGGGCCAACGTCCTGACTTTC. This chain links TRBV12-3 or TRBV12-4 with TRBJ2-6; D gene unclear. The CDR3 is 15 amino acids. V was clipped by 2 bases and J by 0 bases, with 5 bases between them.

This clonotype has just a few counts. A read error is possible here, since a much larger clone lies one base away. The chain is built from TRBV11-2 and TRBJ2-7; D not resolved. V was trimmed by 4 bases and J by 0 bases, leaving 10 bases between them. Per the germline V gene, CDR1 is SGHAT and CDR2 is FQNNGV. The CDR3 has 14 amino acids. The CDR3 is CASSSQTGSYEQYF. The CDR3 DNA is TGTGCCAGCAGCTCCCAGACGGGCTCCTACGAGCAGTACTTC. Filled out from reference TRBV11-2 and TRBJ2-7, the complete variable domain reads EAGVAQSPRYKIIEKRQSVAFWCNPISGHATLYWYQQILGQGPKLLIQFQNNGVVDDSQLPKDRFSAERLKGVDSTLKIQPAKLEDSAVYLCASSSQTGSYEQYFGPGTRLTVT.

The chain uses TRBV5-1 and TRBJ2-3; 11 bases align to TRBD2. Germline CDR1 is SGHRS and CDR2 is YFSETQ. The J segment lost 5 bases and the V segment lost 0 bases, leaving 5 bases of the junction unmatched. The CDR3 totals 16 residues. CDR3 in DNA: TGCGCCAGCAGCTTGGTGGCTAGCGGGAGGATAGATACGCAGTATTTT. This gives the protein CASSLVASGRIDTQYF.

The rearrangement joins TRBV7-3 to TRBJ2-3; D unresolved. Germline values: CDR1 SGHTA, CDR2 FQGTGA. CDR3 length equals 14 residues. Trimming removed 0 bases from V and 0 bases from J, with 4 bases in between. CDR3 DNA sequence: TGTGCCAGCAGCTTAACGTTTAGCACAGATACGCAGTATTTT. It encodes CASSLTFSTDTQYF. The entire variable domain, with the rest obtained from reference TRBV7-3 and TRBJ2-3, is as follows: GAGVSQTPSNKVTEKGKYVELRCDPISGHTALYWYRQSLGQGPEFLIYFQGTGAADDSGLPNDRFFAVRPEGSVSTLKIQRTERGDSAVYLCASSLTFSTDTQYFGPGTRLTVL.

The chain employs TRBV6-2 or TRBV6-3 and TRBJ2-1; D unresolved. Germline loops: CDR1 MNHEY, CDR2 SVGEGT. Trimming cost V 2 bases and J 8 bases, with 19 bases left between them. The CDR3 has 16 amino acids. CDR3 loop: CASSYLLENPGHEQFF. CDR3 DNA: TGTGCCAGCAGTTACCTCCTCGAAAACCCGGGCCATGAGCAGTTCTTC.

This sequence joins TRBV15 and TRBJ2-1; D gene unclear. V was shortened by 1 base and J by 6 bases, with 13 bases between the two germline ends. CDR1 LNHNV and CDR2 YYDKDF come from the germline V gene (reference sequence). The CDR3 contains 15 residues. Here the CDR3 reads CATSRGFGALNEQFF. The CDR3 DNA reads TGTGCCACCAGCAGAGGATTTGGAGCGCTCAATGAGCAGTTCTTC.

Comments on this clonotype: The junction departs from the called germline gene at one end, perhaps through a read error. The rearrangement uses TRBV20-1 and TRBJ2-7, with TRBD1 matching over 9 bases. This CDR3 has 14 residues. The germline CDR1 and CDR2 sequences are DFQATT and SNEGSKA (reference sequence). Here the CDR3 reads CSADELDRGTEQHF. In DNA, the CDR3 is TGCAGTGCGGACGAATTGGACAGGGGAACCGAGCAGCACTTC.

A few counts support this clonotype. The chain joins TRBV7-9 to TRBJ2-7; D gene ambiguous. V was trimmed by 2 bases and J by 2 bases, leaving 7 bases between them. Germline V gene lookup returns CDR1 SEHNR and CDR2 FQNEAQ (reference sequence). The CDR3 contains 13 residues. Here the CDR3 DNA reads TGTGCCAGCAGCTTATTACCCACCTACGAGCAGTACTTC. This gives the protein CASSLLPTYEQYF.

Regarding this clonotype: Its ends do not fully match the called genes, so a read error is possible. This chain links TRBV11-2 with TRBJ2-7; D unresolved. This CDR3 has 13 amino acids. In germline, CDR1 is SGHAT, CDR2 FQNNGV. CDR3 sequence (DNA): TGTACCAGCAGCTTATACAATGGGCTGGAGCAGTACTTC. Translation: CTSSLYNGLEQYF.

This clonotype occurred once. The rearrangement joins TRBV29-1 to TRBJ2-6, with D possibly matching TRBD1 (5 bases). Trimming removed 5 bases at V and 0 bases at J, with 8 bases between. Germline lookup yields CDR1 SQVTM and CDR2 ANQGSEA. This CDR3 region has 14 residues. The CDR3 DNA reads as TGCAGCGTTAGGGGAAGCTCTGGGGCCAACGTCCTGACTTTC. Protein sequence: CSVRGSSGANVLTF.

This clonotype has more than one count but fewer than ten. The chain joins TRBV9 to TRBJ2-3; tentatively, D is TRBD2 (6 bases). Germline loops: CDR1 SGDLS, CDR2 YYNGEE. This CDR3 is built from 15 residues. V lost 0 bases and J lost 5, with 13 bases in between. The CDR3 is CASSVGGGSLDTQYF. CDR3 nucleotide sequence: TGTGCCAGCAGCGTAGGAGGAGGGAGTTTAGATACGCAGTATTTT. Full variable domain (outside the CDR3, taken from reference TRBV9 and TRBJ2-3): DSGVTQTPKHLITATGQRVTLRCSPRSGDLSVYWYQQSLDQGLQFLIQYYNGEERAKGNILERFSAQQFPDLHSELNLSSLELGDSALYFCASSVGGGSLDTQYFGPGTRLTVL.

This clonotype was seen only a few times. V usage is TRBV14 and J usage is TRBJ2-1, with D possibly matching TRBD2 (6 bases). The germline V gene has CDR1 SGHDN and CDR2 FVKESK. This CDR3 comprises 11 residues. The CDR3 region is CARRGSYEQFF. For the CDR3, the DNA is TGTGCGCGGCGGGGATCATATGAGCAGTTCTTC.

The chain links TRBV7-9 to TRBJ1-6; 12 bases agree with TRBD1. Trimming took 3 bases from V and 8 from J; bases not matched to a gene: 5. This CDR3 region has 16 residues. Germline V gives CDR1 SEHNR, CDR2 FQNEAQ (reference sequence). The CDR3 region is CASSLSGTGGDSPLHF. The CDR3, as DNA: TGTGCCAGCAGCTTGTCCGGGACAGGGGGCGATTCACCCCTCCACTTT.

This clonotype was seen a handful of times. CDR3 nucleotides: TGTGCCAGCAGCCAAGGAGCAGGGGCTAATGAGCAGTTCTTC. This translates into CASSQGAGANEQFF. The V and J genes are TRBV3-1 and TRBJ2-1; TRBD1 might be the D (6 bases). Germline CDR1 reads LGHDT; CDR2 reads YNNKEL (reference sequence). The ends were cut back, 1 base at V and 7 bases at J, with 11 bases in the middle. The CDR3 loop spans 14 amino acids.

The chain uses TRBV20-1 and TRBJ2-1, with a tentative D call TRBD2 (5 bases). CDR1 is DFQATT and CDR2 is SNEGSKA in the germline V gene (reference sequence). V lost 1 base, J lost 7 bases, and 11 bases lay in between. This CDR3 spans 13 amino acids. The CDR3 sequence is CSARGGRRNEQFF. CDR3 coding DNA: TGCAGTGCTAGAGGCGGGCGCCGGAATGAGCAGTTCTTC.

The V and J genes are TRBV11-1 and TRBJ2-1, with 8 positions matching TRBD2. The ends lost 4 bases at V and 8 bases at J; junction bases unmatched: 10. This CDR3 comprises 15 residues. CDR1 is SGHAT, CDR2 FQDESV, per germline (reference sequence). The CDR3 loop is CASSSTGGVIYEQFF. As DNA, the CDR3 is TGTGCCAGCAGCTCGACGGGAGGGGTTATCTATGAGCAGTTCTTC.

The rearrangement uses TRBV7-2 and TRBJ2-7; 8 positions match TRBD2. Judging by the DNA end, TRBJ2-5 fits better; the J call may be wrong. The CDR3 loop spans 15 amino acids. Germline CDR1 and CDR2: SGHTA and FQGNSA. The CDR3: CASSLTPGGLETQYF. Written as DNA, the CDR3 is TGTGCCAGCAGCTTAACCCCGGGAGGGTTGGAGACCCAGTACTTC.

The sample holds many counts of this clonotype. The V gene is TRBV6-5, the J gene TRBJ2-7; 9 bases are a match to TRBD1. The germline V gene has CDR1 MNHEY and CDR2 SVGAGI. This CDR3 spans 13 amino acids. Losses at the gene ends were 6 bases for V and 2 bases for J; bases not matched to a gene: 2. In DNA, the CDR3 is TGTGCCAGCAGCAGGACAGGGGCCTACGAGCAGTACTTC. Translating it yields CASSRTGAYEQYF.

This clonotype was detected only a few times. The CDR3 sequence: CASSPSGLAGETQYF. The CDR3 nucleotides read TGTGCCAGCAGCCCTTCGGGACTAGCGGGAGAGACCCAGTACTTC. This chain uses TRBV28 with TRBJ2-5; TRBD2 matches 12 bases. Per germline, CDR1 MDHEN and CDR2 SYDVKM. Trimming removed 6 bases from V and 4 bases from J; junction bases left unmatched: 6. The CDR3 sequence is 15 residues long.

This clonotype was seen a handful of times. V gene TRBV7-2 combines with J gene TRBJ2-3; D not resolved. Germline V gene data show CDR1 as SGHTA and CDR2 as FQGNSA. This CDR3 spans 15 amino acids. Trimming left V 3 bases short and J 0 bases short, with 10 bases between. The CDR3 DNA sequence: TGTGCCAGCAGCTTGGGCTACCCTAGCACAGATACGCAGTATTTT. This codes for CASSLGYPSTDTQYF. Full variable domain (missing parts from reference TRBV7-2 and TRBJ2-3): GAGVSQSPSNKVTEKGKDVELRCDPISGHTALYWYRQSLGQGLEFLIYFQGNSAPDKSGLPSDRFSAERTGGSVSTLTIQRTQQEDSAVYLCASSLGYPSTDTQYFGPGTRLTVL.

The gene calls are TRBV29-1 and TRBJ2-1, with 15 bases lining up with TRBD2. CDR1 is SQVTM, CDR2 ANQGSEA, per germline. Trimming cost V 6 bases and J 4 bases; bases outside gene matches: 16. This CDR3 is built from 19 residues. The CDR3 bases are TGCAGCGTGGAACGAGGACTAGCGGGAGGGCCGGGGGTTTACAATGAGCAGTTCTTC. Translated, it gives CSVERGLAGGPGVYNEQFF.